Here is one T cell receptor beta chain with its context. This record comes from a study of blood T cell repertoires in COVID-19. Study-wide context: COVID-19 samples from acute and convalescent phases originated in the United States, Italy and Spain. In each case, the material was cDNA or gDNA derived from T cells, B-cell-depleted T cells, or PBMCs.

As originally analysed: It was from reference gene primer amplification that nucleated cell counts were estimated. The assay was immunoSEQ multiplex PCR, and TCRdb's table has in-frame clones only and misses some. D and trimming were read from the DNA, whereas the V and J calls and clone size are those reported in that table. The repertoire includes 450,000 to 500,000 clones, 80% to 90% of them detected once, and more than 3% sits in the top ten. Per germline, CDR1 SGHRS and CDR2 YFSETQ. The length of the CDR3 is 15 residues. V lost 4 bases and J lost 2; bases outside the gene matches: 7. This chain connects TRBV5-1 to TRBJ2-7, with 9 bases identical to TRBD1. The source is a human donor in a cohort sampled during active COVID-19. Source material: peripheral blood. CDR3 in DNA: TGCGCCAGCAGCATAAGGACAGGGGAACCCTACGAGCAGTACTTC. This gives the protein CASSIRTGEPYEQYF.